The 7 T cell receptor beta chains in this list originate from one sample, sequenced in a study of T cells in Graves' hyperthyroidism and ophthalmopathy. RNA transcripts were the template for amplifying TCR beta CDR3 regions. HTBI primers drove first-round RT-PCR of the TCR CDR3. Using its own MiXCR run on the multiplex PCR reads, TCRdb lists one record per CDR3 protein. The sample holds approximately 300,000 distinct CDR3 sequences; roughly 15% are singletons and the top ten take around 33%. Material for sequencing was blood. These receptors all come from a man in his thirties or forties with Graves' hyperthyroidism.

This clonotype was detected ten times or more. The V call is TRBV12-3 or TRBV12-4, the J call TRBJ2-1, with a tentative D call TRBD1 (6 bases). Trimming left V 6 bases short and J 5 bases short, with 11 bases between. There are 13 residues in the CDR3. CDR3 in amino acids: CASRPTGHNEQFF. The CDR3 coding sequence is TGTGCCAGCAGACCCACAGGGCACAATGAGCAGTTCTTC.

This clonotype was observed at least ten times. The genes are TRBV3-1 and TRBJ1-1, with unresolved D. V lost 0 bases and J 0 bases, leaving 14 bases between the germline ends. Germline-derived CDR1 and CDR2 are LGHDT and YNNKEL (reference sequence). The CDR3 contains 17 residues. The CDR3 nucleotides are TGTGCCAGCAGCCAAGATAGGCGGGGAAGATTGAACACTGAAGCTTTCTTT. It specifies CASSQDRRGRLNTEAFF.

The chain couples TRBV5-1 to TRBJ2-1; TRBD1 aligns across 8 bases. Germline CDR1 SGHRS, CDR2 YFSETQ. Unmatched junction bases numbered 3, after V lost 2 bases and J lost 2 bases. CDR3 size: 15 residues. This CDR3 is CASSFQGAAYNEQFF. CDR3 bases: TGCGCCAGCAGCTTCCAGGGGGCGGCCTACAATGAGCAGTTCTTC.

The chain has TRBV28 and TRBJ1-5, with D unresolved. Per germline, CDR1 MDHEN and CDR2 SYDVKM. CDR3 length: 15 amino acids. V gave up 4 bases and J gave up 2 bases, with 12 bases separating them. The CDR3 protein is CASSSTGNRNQPQHF. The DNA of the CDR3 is TGTGCCAGCAGTTCCACGGGGAACCGCAATCAGCCCCAGCATTTT.

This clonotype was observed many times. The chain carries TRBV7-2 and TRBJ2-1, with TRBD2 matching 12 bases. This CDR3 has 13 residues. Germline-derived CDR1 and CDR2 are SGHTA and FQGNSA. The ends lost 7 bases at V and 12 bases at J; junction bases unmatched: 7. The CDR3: CASTHRGLAGQFF. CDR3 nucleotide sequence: TGTGCCAGCACCCACCGGGGACTAGCGGGGCAGTTCTTC.

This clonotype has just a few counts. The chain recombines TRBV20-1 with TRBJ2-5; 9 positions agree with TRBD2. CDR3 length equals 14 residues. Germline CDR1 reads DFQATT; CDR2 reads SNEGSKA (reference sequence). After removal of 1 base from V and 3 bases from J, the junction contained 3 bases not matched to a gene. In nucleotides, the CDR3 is TGCAGTGCTAGAGGGGTAGCGGGAGAAGAGACCCAGTACTTC. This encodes CSARGVAGEETQYF.

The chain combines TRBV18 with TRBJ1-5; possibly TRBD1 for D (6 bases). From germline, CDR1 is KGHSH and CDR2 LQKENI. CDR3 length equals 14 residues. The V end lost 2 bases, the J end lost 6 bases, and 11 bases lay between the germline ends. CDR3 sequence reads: CASSPLEGGQPQHF. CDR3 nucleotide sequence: TGTGCCAGCTCACCATTGGAGGGGGGTCAGCCCCAGCATTTT.